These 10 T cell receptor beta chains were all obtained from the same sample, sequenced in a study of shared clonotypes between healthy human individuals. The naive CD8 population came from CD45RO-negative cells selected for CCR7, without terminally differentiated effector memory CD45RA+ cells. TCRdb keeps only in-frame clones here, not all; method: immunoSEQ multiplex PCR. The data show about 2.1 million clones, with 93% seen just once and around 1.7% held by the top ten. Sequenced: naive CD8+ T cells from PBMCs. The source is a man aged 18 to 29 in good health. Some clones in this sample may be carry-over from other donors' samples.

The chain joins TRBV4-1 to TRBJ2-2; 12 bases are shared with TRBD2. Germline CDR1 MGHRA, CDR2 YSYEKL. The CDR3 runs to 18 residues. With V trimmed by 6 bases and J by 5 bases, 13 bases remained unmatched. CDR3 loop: CASSGRTSGTMWTGELFF. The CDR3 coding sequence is TGCGCCAGCAGTGGACGGACTAGCGGGACGATGTGGACCGGGGAGCTGTTTTTT.

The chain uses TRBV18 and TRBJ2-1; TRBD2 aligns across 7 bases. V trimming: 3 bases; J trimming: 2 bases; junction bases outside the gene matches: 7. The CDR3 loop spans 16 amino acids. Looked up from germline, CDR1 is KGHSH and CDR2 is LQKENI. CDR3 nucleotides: TGTGCCAGCTCACCGGTAGAAGCGGGAACCTACAATGAGCAGTTCTTC. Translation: CASSPVEAGTYNEQFF. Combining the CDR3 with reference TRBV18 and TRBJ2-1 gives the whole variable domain NAGVMQNPRHLVRRRGQEARLRCSPMKGHSHVYWYRQLPEEGLKFMVYLQKENIIDESGMPKERFSAEFPKEGPSILRIQQVVRGDSAAYFCASSPVEAGTYNEQFFGPGTRLTVL.

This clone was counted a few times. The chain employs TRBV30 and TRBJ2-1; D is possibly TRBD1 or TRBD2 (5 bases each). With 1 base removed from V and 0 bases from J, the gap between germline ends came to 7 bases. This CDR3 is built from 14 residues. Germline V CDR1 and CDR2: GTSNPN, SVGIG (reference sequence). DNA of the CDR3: TGTGCCTGGAGTGGGGGGAGCTCCTACAATGAGCAGTTCTTC. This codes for CAWSGGSSYNEQFF. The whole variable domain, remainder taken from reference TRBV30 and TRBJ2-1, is SQTIHQWPATLVQPVGSPLSLECTVEGTSNPNLYWYRQAAGRGLQLLFYSVGIGQISSEVPQNLSASRPQDRQFILSSKKLLLSDSGFYLCAWSGGSSYNEQFFGPGTRLTVL.

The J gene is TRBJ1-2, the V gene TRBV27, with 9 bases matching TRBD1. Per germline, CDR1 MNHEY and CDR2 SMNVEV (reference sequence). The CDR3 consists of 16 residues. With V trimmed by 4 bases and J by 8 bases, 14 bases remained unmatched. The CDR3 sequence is CASSSTGGVPTEGYTF. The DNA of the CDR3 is TGTGCCAGCAGTTCAACAGGGGGCGTACCAACGGAGGGCTACACCTTC.

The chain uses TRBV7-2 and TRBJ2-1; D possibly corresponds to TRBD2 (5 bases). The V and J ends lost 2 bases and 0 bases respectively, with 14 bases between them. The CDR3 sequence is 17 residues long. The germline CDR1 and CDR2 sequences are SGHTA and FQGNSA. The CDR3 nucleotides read TGTGCCAGCAGCTTATATACCGGGAAGAGCTCCTACAATGAGCAGTTCTTC. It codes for CASSLYTGKSSYNEQFF.

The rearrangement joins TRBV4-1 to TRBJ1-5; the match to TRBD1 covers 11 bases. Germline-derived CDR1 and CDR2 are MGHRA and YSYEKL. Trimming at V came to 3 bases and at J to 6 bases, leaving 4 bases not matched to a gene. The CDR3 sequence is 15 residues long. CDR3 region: CASSHRTGGGQPQHF. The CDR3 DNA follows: TGCGCCAGCAGCCATCGGACAGGGGGCGGTCAGCCCCAGCATTTT.

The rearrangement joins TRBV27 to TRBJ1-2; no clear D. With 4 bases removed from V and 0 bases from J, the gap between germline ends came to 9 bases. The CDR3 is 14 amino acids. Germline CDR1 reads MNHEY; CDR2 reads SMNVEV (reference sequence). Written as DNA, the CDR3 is TGTGCCAGCAGTTGGGCCGGCCCTAACTATGGCTACACCTTC. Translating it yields CASSWAGPNYGYTF.

The CDR3: CASSLRPRGRAENEQFF. CDR3 nucleotides: TGCGCCAGCAGCTTACGCCCCCGCGGGAGGGCCGAGAATGAGCAGTTCTTC. This chain links TRBV5-1 with TRBJ2-1, with TRBD2 matching 9 bases. Germline CDR1 and CDR2: SGHRS and YFSETQ. The CDR3 has 17 amino acids. The V segment lost 2 bases and the J segment 7 bases; nucleotides outside the gene matches: 13.

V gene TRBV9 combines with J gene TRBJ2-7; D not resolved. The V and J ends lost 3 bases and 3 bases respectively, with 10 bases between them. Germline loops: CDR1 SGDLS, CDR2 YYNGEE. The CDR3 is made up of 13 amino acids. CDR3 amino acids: CASSGTPGYEQYF. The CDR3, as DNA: TGTGCCAGCAGCGGGACCCCAGGCTACGAGCAGTACTTC.

In DNA, the CDR3 is TGTGCCAGCAGCCCACAGGGAGATAGCAATCAGCCCCAGCATTTT. It encodes CASSPQGDSNQPQHF. The chain links TRBV9 to TRBJ1-5, with D tentatively TRBD1 (6 bases). CDR1 is SGDLS, CDR2 YYNGEE, per germline. Trimming removed 4 bases at V and 0 bases at J, with 11 bases between. The length of the CDR3 is 15 residues.